The 6 T cell receptor beta chains below all came from one sample that was sequenced in a study of T cell responses to AZD1222 COVID-19 vaccine. Measured with immunoSEQ multiplex PCR; TCRdb has only the in-frame clones, and not every one. The sample includes around 140,000 clones, 90% seen only once; the top ten take 1.5% to 2%. The sample here was peripheral blood, taken on day 0 of AZD1222 vaccination. The receptors derive from an adult in good health.

This rearrangement joins TRBV7-2 to TRBJ2-5, with a possible D match to TRBD2 (6 bases). This CDR3 has 13 residues. With 5 bases removed from V and 2 bases from J, the gap between germline ends came to 9 bases. The germline V gene has CDR1 SGHTA and CDR2 FQGNSA. CDR3 bases: TGTGCCAGCAGCGGGGGAGGACAAGAGACCCAGTACTTC. Translating gives CASSGGGQETQYF.

The chain joins TRBV13 to TRBJ2-1; 9 bases line up with TRBD2. The germline V gene has CDR1 PRHDT and CDR2 FYEKMQ (reference sequence). CDR3 size: 16 residues. Trimming cost V 5 bases and J 3 bases; bases outside gene matches: 8. DNA of the CDR3: TGTGCCAGCAGCCTCTCCCTTAGCGGGAGCTACAATGAGCAGTTCTTC. Translation: CASSLSLSGSYNEQFF.

The J gene is TRBJ2-5, the V gene TRBV7-2; tentative D call: TRBD2 (6 bases). The length of the CDR3 is 13 residues. With 5 bases removed from V and 7 bases from J, the gap between germline ends came to 14 bases. CDR1 is SGHTA and CDR2 is FQGNSA in the germline V gene. The CDR3 bases are TGTGCCAGCAGCCCTGGGCAGGGAGGGACCCAGTACTTC. Translation gives CASSPGQGGTQYF.

V is TRBV11-2 and J is TRBJ1-2; D gene unclear. Germline V gene lookup returns CDR1 SGHAT and CDR2 FQNNGV. Deletions cut 1 base from V and 6 bases from J, with 9 bases between. The CDR3 extends over 13 amino acids. The CDR3 nucleotides are TGTGCCAGCAGCTTAGGGGGTATCGATGGCTACACCTTC. This sequence encodes CASSLGGIDGYTF.

V and J are TRBV6-4 and TRBJ2-1; 8 nucleotides agree with TRBD2. The V and J ends lost 7 bases and 6 bases, in that order; junction bases with no gene match: 11. This CDR3 region has 15 residues. Germline CDR1 MRHNA, CDR2 SNTAGT. The CDR3 DNA sequence: TGTGCCAGCACCTCGGAAGCGGGAGCCCTCAATGAGCAGTTCTTC. Encoded protein: CASTSEAGALNEQFF.

There are a few counts of this clone. The V and J genes are TRBV25-1 and TRBJ1-5, with TRBD1 identical over 8 bases. The J segment lost 6 bases and the V segment lost 2 bases, leaving 3 bases of the junction unmatched. Looked up from germline, CDR1 is MGHDK and CDR2 is SYGVNS. The CDR3 contains 14 residues. The CDR3: CASSELQGGQPQHF. The DNA for the CDR3 is TGTGCCAGCAGTGAACTACAGGGGGGTCAGCCCCAGCATTTT.